The 8 T cell receptor beta chains presented below share a single source sample, sequenced in a study of CD8 T cells in Susac syndrome. With random hexamers, roughly 0.45 to 1 ug RNA was reverse transcribed. TCRdb re-called the immunoSEQ multiplex PCR reads with MiXCR, one entry per CDR3 protein. Among around 270,000 distinct CDR3 sequences listed, almost 85% were seen once. The sequenced sample was CD8+ T cells from PBMCs. The source is a human donor with multiple sclerosis.

The V and J genes are TRBV30 and TRBJ1-3; D unclear. The CDR3 has 13 amino acids. Germline CDR1 reads GTSNPN; CDR2 reads SVGIG (reference sequence). The V end was cut by 1 base, the J end by 4 bases, with 8 bases between. The CDR3 here is CAWSEDLGNTIYF. DNA for the CDR3: TGTGCCTGGAGTGAGGACTTAGGAAACACCATATATTTT.

The chain joins TRBV7-2 to TRBJ2-3; 7 bases agree with TRBD2. Losses at the gene ends were 7 bases for V and 0 bases for J; bases not matched to a gene: 7. This CDR3 contains 15 residues. In germline, CDR1 is SGHTA, CDR2 FQGNSA. This chain's CDR3 is CASILSGFSTDTQYF. CDR3 nucleotide sequence: TGTGCCAGCATTCTTAGCGGGTTTAGCACAGATACGCAGTATTTT.

This clonotype was counted between two and nine times. The V call is TRBV19, the J call TRBJ1-3, with D uncertain. This CDR3 comprises 12 residues. Trimming took off 5 bases at V and 2 bases at J, with 4 bases between the two ends. Germline V gives CDR1 LNHDA, CDR2 SQIVND (reference sequence). CDR3 region: CASSFPGNTIYF. DNA of the CDR3: TGTGCCAGTAGTTTCCCTGGAAACACCATATATTTT.

The V gene is TRBV15, the J gene TRBJ2-7; D may correspond to TRBD1 or TRBD2 (5 bases each). The length of the CDR3 is 14 residues. Between the trimmed V and J ends, which lost 6 bases and 5 bases, there was a span of 17 bases. CDR1 is LNHNV and CDR2 is YYDKDF in the germline V gene (reference sequence). CDR3 sequence reads: CATSAGTGIHEQYF. CDR3 bases: TGTGCCACCAGTGCAGGGACGGGTATCCACGAGCAGTACTTC.

V and J are TRBV7-6 and TRBJ1-1; D gene unclear. CDR3 length: 14 amino acids. The germline V gene encodes CDR1 SGHVS and CDR2 FNYEAQ. V lost 5 bases to trimming and J lost 5 bases, with 15 bases between them. Here the CDR3 reads CASSRDGSGTEAFF. In nucleotides, the CDR3 is TGTGCCAGCAGCCGTGACGGCTCAGGAACTGAAGCTTTCTTT. The full variable domain, its missing parts supplied by reference TRBV7-6 and TRBJ1-1, is GAGVSQSPRYKVTKRGQDVALRCDPISGHVSLYWYRQALGQGPEFLTYFNYEAQQDKSGLPNDRFSAERPEGSISTLTIQRTEQRDSAMYRCASSRDGSGTEAFFGQGTRLTVV.

V and J are TRBV27 and TRBJ1-1; the D is unclear. The CDR3 loop spans 17 amino acids. Trimming stripped 1 base from V and 5 bases from J, with 20 bases between. Germline lookup yields CDR1 MNHEY and CDR2 SMNVEV (reference sequence). CDR3 in amino acids: CASSLLIGEEVWTEAFF. The CDR3 DNA follows: TGTGCCAGCAGTTTATTGATCGGGGAGGAGGTTTGGACTGAAGCTTTCTTT.

The rearrangement links TRBV20-1 to TRBJ1-5; the D gene is possibly TRBD1 (6 bases). CDR1 and CDR2 (germline): DFQATT, SNEGSKA (reference sequence). V gave up 3 bases and J gave up 4 bases, with 13 bases separating them. The CDR3 totals 14 residues. In DNA form, the CDR3 reads TGCAGTGCTAGGGATGGACAGATGAATCAGCCCCAGCATTTT. The encoded protein is CSARDGQMNQPQHF.

V is TRBV29-1 and J is TRBJ2-3; 8 nucleotides align to TRBD2. The CDR3 contains 16 residues. Looked up from germline, CDR1 is SQVTM and CDR2 is ANQGSEA. J was trimmed by 5 bases and V by 0 bases; bases with no gene match: 10. The DNA of the CDR3 is TGCAGCGTTGAAGATATCGGGCGGGAGGAGGTAGATACGCAGTATTTT. Protein sequence: CSVEDIGREEVDTQYF.